This TCR beta chain was observed in a study of T-cell memory formation after mild COVID-19. TCRdb passed the 5' RACE reads through MiXCR, listing each CDR3 protein once. The data show roughly 500,000 distinct CDR3 sequences, around 21% seen once. Germline V CDR1 and CDR2: SGHNT, YYREEE (reference sequence). The CDR3 has 16 amino acids. With V trimmed by 2 bases and J by 2 bases, 6 bases remained unmatched. The chain is built from TRBV5-4 and TRBJ2-3; the match to TRBD2 covers 9 bases. Sequencing input: PBMCs or a T cell subset sorted from them (not recorded which). This TCR came from an adult woman who had mild COVID-19 (a few samples of this study predate the infection). Cell type and time point are not known. CDR3 amino acids: CASSFGAGGPTDTQYF. For the CDR3, the DNA is TGTGCCAGCAGCTTTGGGGCGGGGGGGCCCACAGATACGCAGTATTTT.